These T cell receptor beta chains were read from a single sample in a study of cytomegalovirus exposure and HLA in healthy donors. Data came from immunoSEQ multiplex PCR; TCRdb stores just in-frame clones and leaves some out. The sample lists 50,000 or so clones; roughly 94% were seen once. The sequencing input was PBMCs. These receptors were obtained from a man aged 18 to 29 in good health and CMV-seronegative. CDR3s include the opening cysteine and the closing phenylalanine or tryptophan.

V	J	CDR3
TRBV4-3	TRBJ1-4	CASSQVQGAGEKLFF
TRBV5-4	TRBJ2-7	CALRTSADTYEQYF
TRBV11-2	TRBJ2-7	CASRVSWTEVSYEQYF
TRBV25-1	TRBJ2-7	CASSERAGRYEQYF
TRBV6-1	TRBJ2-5	CASSGPGGLPGEQYF
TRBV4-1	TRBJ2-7	CASSPESGSYEQYF
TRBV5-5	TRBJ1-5	CASSFRDSNQPQHF
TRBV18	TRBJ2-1	CASSPAVQQQNEQFF
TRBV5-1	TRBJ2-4	CASSSLEGRDIQYF
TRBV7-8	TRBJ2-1	CASSRRDSERFF
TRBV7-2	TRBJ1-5	CASSLVKARGQPQHF
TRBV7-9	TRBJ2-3	CASSTSGRVDTQYF
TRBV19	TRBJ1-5	CASSIFGQPQHF
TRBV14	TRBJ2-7	CASSQDTHEQYF
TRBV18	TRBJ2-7	CASSPRTSGDTYEQYF